Each of the 31 T cell receptor beta chains below was sequenced from the same sample in a study of T cells after yellow fever vaccination. TCRdb fed the 5' RACE reads into MiXCR, producing one record per CDR3 protein. The sample contains about 150,000 distinct CDR3 sequences, roughly 6.4% of which appear only once. Sequencing used CD4+ T cells sorted from PBMCs, obtained on the day of the first yellow fever vaccination. These receptors were collected from a man younger than 35 who received the YFV17D yellow fever vaccine.

This clonotype has a count of ten or more. The chain combines TRBV10-3 with TRBJ1-1; no clear D. The CDR3 length is 13 residues. The V end lost 9 bases, the J end lost 1 base, and 12 bases lay between the germline ends. Germline V gene lookup returns CDR1 ENHRY and CDR2 SYGVKD. CDR3 residues: CAISRAENTEAFF. The CDR3 coding sequence is TGTGCCATATCGCGGGCGGAGAACACTGAAGCTTTCTTT.

This clonotype came up a few times. The CDR3 sequence: CASSAGTNEQYF. The CDR3 DNA is TGTGCCAGCAGCGCCGGGACCAACGAGCAGTACTTC. The rearrangement joins TRBV9 to TRBJ2-7; perhaps D is TRBD1 or TRBD2 (5 bases each). Trimming stripped 3 bases from V and 5 bases from J, with 9 bases between. This CDR3 comprises 12 residues. The germline V gene encodes CDR1 SGDLS and CDR2 YYNGEE.

This clonotype was observed at least ten times. The V and J genes are TRBV6-2 or TRBV6-3 and TRBJ2-5; D is ambiguous. The CDR3 has 15 amino acids. Germline assignment: CDR1 MNHEY and CDR2 SVGEGT. Trimming removed 2 bases from V and 5 bases from J, with 15 bases in between. The CDR3 DNA follows: TGTGCCAGCAGTTACGGACGGGCCATAGGGGAGACCCAGTACTTC. Translation gives CASSYGRAIGETQYF.

The sample holds a few counts of this clonotype. The V call is TRBV24-1, the J call TRBJ2-1; either TRBD1 or TRBD2 may fit D (6 bases each). Looked up from germline, CDR1 is KGHDR and CDR2 is SFDVKD. V was pared by 4 bases and J by 6 bases, with 15 bases between. This CDR3 comprises 15 residues. As DNA, the CDR3 is TGTGCCACCAGTGACCCCCGCTCGGGGGCCAATGAGCAGTTCTTC. Translated, it gives CATSDPRSGANEQFF.

This clonotype was recorded many times. This chain uses TRBV24-1 with TRBJ2-1; 7 nucleotides line up with TRBD1. Trimming removed 6 bases from V and 7 bases from J; junction bases left unmatched: 8. Germline V CDR1 and CDR2: KGHDR, SFDVKD. CDR3 length equals 14 residues. In nucleotides, the CDR3 is TGTGCCACCAGTCTCTCAGGGGGTTTGAATGAGCAGTTCTTC. Protein: CATSLSGGLNEQFF.

This clonotype was detected only a few times. The gene calls are TRBV4-3 and TRBJ2-2; 7 nucleotides line up with TRBD1. Per the germline V gene, CDR1 is LGHNA and CDR2 is YSLEER. This CDR3 comprises 15 residues. V shed 3 bases and J 9 bases; nucleotides not matched to a gene: 10. CDR3 residues: CASSHIDSQGRELFF. CDR3 coding DNA: TGCGCCAGCAGCCACATTGATTCACAGGGGCGGGAGCTGTTTTTT.

This chain joins TRBV29-1 and TRBJ1-1; D is unresolved. This CDR3 is 11 amino acids long. V lost 4 bases, J lost 4 bases, and 7 bases lay in between. Germline V gene sequence: CDR1 SQVTM, CDR2 ANQGSEA. The CDR3 loop reads CSVGTVTEAFF. The CDR3 DNA follows: TGCAGCGTTGGTACAGTCACTGAAGCTTTCTTT.

This chain uses TRBV29-1 with TRBJ1-1; possibly TRBD1 for D (6 bases). Trimming removed 6 bases from V and 0 bases from J, with 11 bases in between. CDR1 and CDR2 from the germline V gene are SQVTM and ANQGSEA. This CDR3 is 13 amino acids long. The CDR3 loop is CSVYRDMNTEAFF. Here the CDR3 DNA reads TGCAGCGTCTACAGGGATATGAACACTGAAGCTTTCTTT.

The chain combines TRBV29-1 with TRBJ1-4; D unclear. The CDR3 spans 13 residues. V gave up 7 bases and J gave up 3 bases, with 12 bases separating them. Germline assignment: CDR1 SQVTM and CDR2 ANQGSEA. The DNA for the CDR3 is TGCAGCGCCTACAGAACCTCTAATGAAAAACTGTTTTTT. Its translation is CSAYRTSNEKLFF.

This clonotype was observed many times. The chain couples TRBV11-2 to TRBJ2-2; D unresolved. CDR3 length equals 14 residues. Trimming removed 10 bases from V and 1 base from J, with 13 bases in between. From germline, CDR1 is SGHAT and CDR2 FQNNGV. The CDR3 coding sequence is TGTGCCACCTCTGGCCACCTGAACACCGGGGAGCTGTTTTTT. It is translated as CATSGHLNTGELFF.

This clonotype showed up just a few times. V and J are TRBV4-3 and TRBJ1-1; D is ambiguous. The CDR3 is 13 amino acids. V lost 1 base and J 3 bases, leaving 6 bases between the germline ends. Germline V CDR1 and CDR2: LGHNA, YSLEER. CDR3 protein: CASSQATDTEAFF. The CDR3 DNA reads as TGCGCCAGCAGCCAAGCAACTGACACTGAAGCTTTCTTT.

The chain is built from TRBV20-1 and TRBJ2-3, with TRBD1 as a possible D gene (5 bases). CDR1 is DFQATT, CDR2 SNEGSKA, per germline (reference sequence). The CDR3 sequence is 17 residues long. The germline V and J ends were trimmed by 2 bases and 0 bases, with 18 bases remaining between them. The CDR3 loop is CSARLPGALPSTDTQYF. The CDR3 DNA sequence: TGCAGTGCTAGACTCCCTGGGGCTCTCCCTAGCACAGATACGCAGTATTTT.

This clonotype was detected ten times or more. The rearrangement uses TRBV7-7 and TRBJ2-5; perhaps TRBD2 as D (6 bases). The V gene lost 2 bases and the J gene lost 3 bases, with 13 bases spanning the gap. This CDR3 is built from 15 residues. From germline, CDR1 is SSHAT and CDR2 FNYEAQ (reference sequence). The CDR3 DNA reads TGTGCCAGCAGCTTACGCCGGGGGTCCGAAGAGACCCAGTACTTC. The encoded protein is CASSLRRGSEETQYF.

Many counts were recorded for this clonotype. The V gene is TRBV5-5, the J gene TRBJ2-4; 7 bases are shared with TRBD1. Trimming took 2 bases from V and 0 from J; bases not matched to a gene: 5. The germline V gene has CDR1 SGHKS and CDR2 YYEKEE (reference sequence). CDR3 length: 16 amino acids. The CDR3 here is CASSFRTGLAKNIQYF. The CDR3 nucleotides read TGTGCCAGCAGCTTCAGGACAGGACTAGCCAAAAACATTCAGTACTTC.

The CDR3 reads CASSRGLAGEQFF. CDR3 in DNA: TGCGCCAGCAGCCGGGGACTAGCGGGTGAGCAGTTCTTC. V gene TRBV5-1 combines with J gene TRBJ2-1; 12 bases align to TRBD2. This CDR3 comprises 13 residues. Trimming removed 4 bases from V and 9 bases from J; junction bases left unmatched: 2. The germline gives CDR1 SGHRS, CDR2 YFSETQ.

The table lists this clonotype with many counts. CDR3 bases: TGCGCCAGCAGCCAAGATTCCACCTTAGGCTACAATGAGCAGTTCTTC. Protein sequence: CASSQDSTLGYNEQFF. The chain is built from TRBV4-3 and TRBJ2-1; unclear D gene. With 0 bases removed from V and 3 bases from J, the gap between germline ends came to 12 bases. CDR1 is LGHNA and CDR2 is YSLEER in the germline V gene. This CDR3 comprises 16 residues.

This clonotype was seen a handful of times. V and J are TRBV12-3 or TRBV12-4 and TRBJ2-5; D ambiguous. This CDR3 region has 11 residues. Trimming stripped 3 bases from V and 5 bases from J, with 4 bases between. This CDR3 is CASSFFETQYF. The CDR3 DNA reads as TGTGCCAGCAGTTTTTTTGAGACCCAGTACTTC.

This clonotype was detected only a few times. The chain links TRBV20-1 to TRBJ1-1; unclear D gene. The CDR3 spans 11 residues. Germline values: CDR1 DFQATT, CDR2 SNEGSKA (reference sequence). CDR3 region: CSAFLDTEAFF. CDR3 DNA: TGCAGCGCCTTCCTCGACACTGAAGCTTTCTTT.

The chain joins TRBV2 to TRBJ2-7; D ambiguous. Germline CDR1 is SNHLY and CDR2 is FYNNEI. The CDR3 is 12 residues long. V was trimmed by 6 bases and J by 2 bases, leaving 8 bases between them. CDR3 coding DNA: TGTGCCAGCAGGGTGACAACCTACGAGCAGTACTTC. It encodes CASRVTTYEQYF.

This clonotype was counted ten times or more. The rearrangement uses TRBV19 and TRBJ2-3, with TRBD1 matching 9 bases. V lost 9 bases and J lost 5; bases outside the gene matches: 6. The CDR3 covers 13 residues. The germline V gene encodes CDR1 LNHDA and CDR2 SQIVND (reference sequence). CDR3 residues: CASGTGWRDTQYF. The CDR3 DNA reads TGTGCCAGCGGGACAGGGTGGAGAGATACGCAGTATTTT. Full variable domain (outside the CDR3, taken from reference TRBV19 and TRBJ2-3): DGGITQSPKYLFRKEGQNVTLSCEQNLNHDAMYWYRQDPGQGLRLIYYSQIVNDFQKGDIAEGYSVSREKKESFPLTVTSAQKNPTAFYLCASGTGWRDTQYFGPGTRLTVL.

There are many counts of this clonotype. The chain couples TRBV3-1 to TRBJ2-2; no definite D call. CDR1 is LGHDT, CDR2 YNNKEL, per germline (reference sequence). The CDR3 is 13 residues long. The V end was cut by 4 bases, the J end by 4 bases, with 7 bases between. The CDR3 DNA is TGTGCCAGCAGCCCGACTTCCACCGGGGAGCTGTTTTTT. It specifies CASSPTSTGELFF.

There are many counts of this clonotype. The chain combines TRBV6-2 or TRBV6-3 with TRBJ1-1; D may be TRBD1 (5 bases). The CDR3 consists of 14 residues. Germline V gives CDR1 MNHEY, CDR2 SVGEGT. Trimming left V 2 bases short and J 0 bases short, with 7 bases between. CDR3 nucleotide sequence: TGTGCCAGCAGTTACCGGGACCTGAACACTGAAGCTTTCTTT. This encodes CASSYRDLNTEAFF.

There are many counts of this clonotype. At one boundary the junction diverges from the germline segment, which might be a read error. The rearrangement uses TRBV2 and TRBJ2-5, with unresolved D. The CDR3 has 9 amino acids. Germline loops: CDR1 SNHLY, CDR2 FYNNEI. The CDR3 DNA reads as TGTGCCAGCGGGTCCGTGCGGCACTTC. As protein: CASGSVRHF.

This chain uses TRBV7-2 with TRBJ2-2; D might be TRBD1 or TRBD2, each matching 5 bases. Germline loops: CDR1 SGHTA, CDR2 FQGNSA. CDR3 length: 13 amino acids. V was clipped by 8 bases and J by 7 bases, with 14 bases between them. This chain's CDR3 is CASPGVGDGELFF. The CDR3 bases are TGTGCCAGCCCCGGCGTGGGGGACGGGGAGCTGTTTTTT. The entire variable domain, with the rest obtained from reference TRBV7-2 and TRBJ2-2, is as follows: GAGVSQSPSNKVTEKGKDVELRCDPISGHTALYWYRQSLGQGLEFLIYFQGNSAPDKSGLPSDRFSAERTGGSVSTLTIQRTQQEDSAVYLCASPGVGDGELFFGEGSRLTVL.

V gene TRBV4-2 combines with J gene TRBJ2-3; 10 nucleotides match TRBD2. Unmatched junction bases numbered 5, after V lost 1 base and J lost 1 base. Germline CDR1 is LGHNA and CDR2 is YNFKEQ. There are 17 residues in the CDR3. Here the CDR3 reads CASSQASGGAGTDTQYF. CDR3 sequence (DNA): TGTGCCAGCAGCCAAGCCAGCGGGGGGGCCGGCACAGATACGCAGTATTTT.

The sample holds many counts of this clonotype. The chain links TRBV25-1 to TRBJ2-3; 7 bases are a match to TRBD2. The V segment lost 8 bases and the J segment 0 bases; nucleotides outside the gene matches: 2. Germline V gene data show CDR1 as MGHDK and CDR2 as SYGVNS. This CDR3 spans 13 amino acids. CDR3 loop: CASGDYSTDTQYF. CDR3 in DNA: TGTGCCAGCGGGGACTATAGCACAGATACGCAGTATTTT.

There are many counts of this clonotype. This sequence joins TRBV5-4 and TRBJ1-1; D remains ambiguous. The V gene lost 7 bases and the J gene lost 0 bases, with 7 bases spanning the gap. There are 12 residues in the CDR3. Looked up from germline, CDR1 is SGHNT and CDR2 is YYREEE (reference sequence). The CDR3 loop reads CASRGLNTEAFF. CDR3 coding DNA: TGTGCCAGCCGCGGACTGAACACTGAAGCTTTCTTT. The whole variable domain, remainder taken from reference TRBV5-4 and TRBJ1-1, is ETGVTQSPTHLIKTRGQQVTLRCSSQSGHNTVSWYQQALGQGPQFIFQYYREEENGRGNFPPRFSGLQFPNYSSELNVNALELDDSALYLCASRGLNTEAFFGQGTRLTVV.

The rearrangement joins TRBV7-3 to TRBJ2-1; 8 bases match TRBD1. Germline CDR1 is SGHTA and CDR2 is FQGTGA. The V gene end was trimmed by 1 base and the J gene end by 6 bases; junction bases not matched to a gene: 2. The CDR3 covers 14 residues. The DNA for the CDR3 is TGTGCCAGCAGCTTAAGACAGGGGTTCAATGAGCAGTTCTTC. It specifies CASSLRQGFNEQFF.

J is TRBJ2-5 and V is TRBV7-2; D tentatively fits TRBD1 or TRBD2 (5 bases each). Deletions cut 5 bases from V and 6 bases from J, with 19 bases between. Per the germline V gene, CDR1 is SGHTA and CDR2 is FQGNSA. CDR3 size: 15 residues. The CDR3 nucleotides are TGTGCCAGCAGCACTACCGGGACCCCGGGACAGACCCAGTACTTC. It yields the protein CASSTTGTPGQTQYF.

At least ten counts were recorded for this clonotype. J is TRBJ2-7 and V is TRBV9; perhaps TRBD1 as D (6 bases). Germline V lookup: CDR1 SGDLS, CDR2 YYNGEE. The CDR3 covers 14 residues. The V and J ends lost 2 bases and 2 bases respectively, with 11 bases between them. The CDR3 DNA sequence: TGTGCCAGCAGCGTTCGGGCAGGGGCCTACGAGCAGTACTTC. This sequence encodes CASSVRAGAYEQYF.

This chain connects TRBV10-3 to TRBJ1-3, with a weak D call TRBD1 (6 bases). The CDR3 sequence is 15 residues long. Trimming stripped 2 bases from V and 3 bases from J, with 11 bases between. Germline assignment: CDR1 ENHRY and CDR2 SYGVKD. The CDR3 bases are TGTGCCATCAGTGAGGCAGGGGCTTATGGAAACACCATATATTTT. This sequence encodes CAISEAGAYGNTIYF.